The sequence of this T cell receptor (beta chain) was determined in a study of cytomegalovirus exposure and HLA in healthy donors. The table came from immunoSEQ multiplex PCR; TCRdb's copy has only in-frame clones and leaves some out. Among 90,000 to 100,000 clones listed, roughly 87% were seen once. From germline, CDR1 is MNHNS and CDR2 SASEGT. V was shortened by 4 bases and J by 7 bases, with 8 bases between the two germline ends. This CDR3 is built from 12 residues. The clonotype was recovered from a woman aged 25 to 45 in good health and CMV-seronegative. This chain links TRBV6-1 with TRBJ2-1, with D unclear. Sequenced sample: PBMCs. CDR3 sequence (DNA): TGTGCCAGCAGTGCCGGAGAAAATGAGCAGTTCTTC. This gives the protein CASSAGENEQFF.